The clone carrying this T cell receptor (beta chain) occurred once. Its antigen is unknown. The V end was cut by 1 base, the J end by 2 bases, with 11 bases between. The CDR3 is 16 residues long. Per germline, CDR1 SEHNR and CDR2 FQNEAQ (reference sequence). The sample comes from a study of T cells in Graves' hyperthyroidism and ophthalmopathy. Pregnant or lactating patients were excluded, as were those with uncontrolled infection or other autoimmune disease. It was less than 13 ml of fresh peripheral blood that supplied the PBMCs. Notes on the study in general: Most expanded thyroid clonotypes above 0.001 recurred in blood.

Amplification of TCR beta CDR3 regions was performed using RNA transcripts as template. Initially, a first-round RT-PCR of the TCR CDR3 employed the HTBI primer set. TCRdb ran MiXCR on the multiplex PCR reads and lists one entry per CDR3 protein. The sample lists about 610,000 distinct CDR3 sequences; more than 15% were seen once. This chain links TRBV7-9 with TRBJ2-2; D remains unclear. Sequencing was done on a sample of blood. The receptor was derived from a woman in her thirties or forties with Graves' ophthalmopathy. CDR3 sequence: CASSLGAAFNTGELFF. In DNA, the CDR3 is TGTGCCAGCAGCTTAGGGGCAGCATTTAACACCGGGGAGCTGTTTTTT. The full variable domain, its missing parts supplied by reference TRBV7-9 and TRBJ2-2, is DTGVSQNPRHKITKRGQNVTFRCDPISEHNRLYWYRQTLGQGPEFLTYFQNEAQLEKSRLLSDRFSAERPKGSFSTLEIQRTEQGDSAMYLCASSLGAAFNTGELFFGEGSRLTVL.